This T cell receptor (beta chain) was documented in a study of PD-1 blockade in classical Hodgkin lymphoma. For the study at large: Treatment was intravenous nivolumab, 3 mg/kg every 2 weeks, until progression. Study-wide findings and caveats: Reports described newly diagnosed patients as having lower baseline TCR diversity than healthy donors. Lower baseline TCR diversity marked trial partial responders and progressors.

About this clone itself: Its antigen remains unidentified.

Data came from immunoSEQ multiplex PCR; TCRdb stores just in-frame clones and leaves some out. Of 20,000 to 30,000 clones listed, 69% are singletons. Brentuximab vedotin exposure varied among the patients, all of whom had relapsed after autologous stem cell transplantation. Progressive disease, partial response or complete response was each patient's best response. The V end was cut by 3 bases, the J end by 4 bases, with 15 bases between. CDR3 length: 14 amino acids. Germline values: CDR1 GTSNPN, CDR2 SVGIG (reference sequence). This sequence originates from a human donor with classical Hodgkin lymphoma. The material sequenced was peripheral blood mononuclear cells (PBMCs), taken at baseline. The chain has TRBV30 and TRBJ1-2; possibly TRBD1 for D (6 bases). CDR3 sequence reads: CAWSVTGLGYGYTF. Here the CDR3 DNA reads TGTGCCTGGAGCGTAACAGGGTTGGGCTATGGCTACACCTTC. The whole variable domain, filled in from reference TRBV30 and TRBJ1-2, reads SQTIHQWPATLVQPVGSPLSLECTVEGTSNPNLYWYRQAAGRGLQLLFYSVGIGQISSEVPQNLSASRPQDRQFILSSKKLLLSDSGFYLCAWSVTGLGYGYTFGSGTRLTVV.